This T cell receptor beta chain was sequenced during a study of cytomegalovirus exposure and HLA in healthy donors. Study findings and constraints: DRB1 had the most TCR associations and HLA-C the fewest, a later analysis found, with rates varying by HLA locus. Researchers reported in a later analysis that a missense DCLRE1C variant was tied to TCR beta V- and J-gene trimming.

The primer mix had 60 Vbeta and 13 Jbeta primers. The data were produced by immunoSEQ multiplex PCR, yet TCRdb's version contains in-frame clones alone and is incomplete. Among 150,000 to 200,000 clones listed, around three quarters were seen once. CDR1 is GTSNPN, CDR2 SVGIG, per germline (reference sequence). V was pared by 0 bases and J by 0 bases, with 6 bases of the junction left unmatched. The CDR3 spans 19 residues. Concerning this clone: Its specificity is not known.

This clonotype was obtained from a woman aged 25 to 45 in good health and CMV-seronegative. Input material: PBMCs. The V gene is TRBV30, the J gene TRBJ2-4, with 15 bases lining up with TRBD2. CDR3 DNA: TGTGCCTGGAGTGTTGGACTAGCGGGAGGGGCCCTAGCCAAAAACATTCAGTACTTC. This sequence encodes CAWSVGLAGGALAKNIQYF.